This TCR beta chain was found in a study of T cell clones after liver transplantation. Background on the study: Liver transplant recipients had immunosuppression withdrawal attempted within 2 years. Samples came pre-transplant, pre-randomization before withdrawal, and post-randomization after withdrawal ended. HCV positivity affected three of eight recipients; the rest lacked autoimmune or viral indications.

Study-level points and caveats: Donor-reactive sequences fell more than third party-reactive ones, suggesting partial deletion.

The CDR3 has 15 residues. Trimming shortened V by 6 bases and J by 7 bases, and 16 bases separated the two germline ends. The germline V gene encodes CDR1 MGHDK and CDR2 SYGVNS. This table comes from immunoSEQ multiplex PCR, and its TCRdb copy is limited to in-frame clones, with some not included. The sample includes some 40,000 clones, roughly 86% of them seen just once. As regards this clone: What it binds is not known.

This specimen consisted of CD4+ T cells from blood, obtained 24 months after liver transplant. The chain couples TRBV25-1 to TRBJ1-6; D perhaps matches TRBD1 (5 bases). The source is a human patient who received a liver transplant. Some T cells may be graft donor cells. The CDR3 reads CASRLLTGENSPLHF. CDR3 coding DNA: TGTGCCAGCAGATTACTCACAGGTGAAAATTCACCCCTCCACTTT. Based on the CDR3 plus reference TRBV25-1 and TRBJ1-6, the full variable domain is EADIYQTPRYLVIGTGKKITLECSQTMGHDKMYWYQQDPGMELHLIHYSYGVNSTEKGDLSSESTVSRIRTEHFPLTLESARPSHTSQYLCASRLLTGENSPLHFGNGTRLTVT.